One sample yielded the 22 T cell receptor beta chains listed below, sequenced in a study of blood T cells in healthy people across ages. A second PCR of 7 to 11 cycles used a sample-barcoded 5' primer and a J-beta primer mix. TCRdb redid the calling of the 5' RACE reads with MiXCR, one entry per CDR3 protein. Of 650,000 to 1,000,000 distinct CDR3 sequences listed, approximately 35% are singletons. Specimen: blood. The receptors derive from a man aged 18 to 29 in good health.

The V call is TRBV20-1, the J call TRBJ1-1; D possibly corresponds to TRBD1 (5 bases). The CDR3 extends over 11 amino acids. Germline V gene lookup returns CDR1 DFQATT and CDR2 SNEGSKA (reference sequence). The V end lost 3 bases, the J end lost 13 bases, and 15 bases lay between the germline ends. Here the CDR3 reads CSASAVTEGFF. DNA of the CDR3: TGCAGTGCTAGTGCCGTGACAGAGGGTTTCTTT.

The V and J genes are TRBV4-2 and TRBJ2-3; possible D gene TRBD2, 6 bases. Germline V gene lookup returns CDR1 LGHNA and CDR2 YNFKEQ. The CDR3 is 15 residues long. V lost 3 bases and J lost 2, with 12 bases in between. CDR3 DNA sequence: TGTGCCAGCAGCCAGGGGACTGCAAACACAGATACGCAGTATTTT. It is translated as CASSQGTANTDTQYF.

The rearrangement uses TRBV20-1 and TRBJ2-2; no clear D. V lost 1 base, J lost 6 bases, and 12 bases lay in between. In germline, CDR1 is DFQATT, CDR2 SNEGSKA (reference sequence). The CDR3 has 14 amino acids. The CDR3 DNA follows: TGCAGTGCTAGAGGGTTTGTAGGGTCCGGGGAGCTGTTTTTT. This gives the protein CSARGFVGSGELFF.

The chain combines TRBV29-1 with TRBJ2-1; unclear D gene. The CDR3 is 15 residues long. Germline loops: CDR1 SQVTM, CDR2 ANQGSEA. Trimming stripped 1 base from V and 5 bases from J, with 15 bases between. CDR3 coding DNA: TGCAGCGTTGAAGGAGACTCCGAACCCAACAATGAGCAGTTCTTC. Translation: CSVEGDSEPNNEQFF.

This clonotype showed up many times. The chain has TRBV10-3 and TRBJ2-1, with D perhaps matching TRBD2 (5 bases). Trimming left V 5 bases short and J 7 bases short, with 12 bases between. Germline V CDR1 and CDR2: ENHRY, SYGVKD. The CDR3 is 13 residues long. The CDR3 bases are TGTGCCATCAGTCTAGCCTCCGGAAATGAGCAGTTCTTC. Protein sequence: CAISLASGNEQFF.

The CDR3 DNA reads as TGTGCCAGCAGTGATTTAGCGGGAGAGGGACATACGCAGTATTTT. Residues: CASSDLAGEGHTQYF. The chain is built from TRBV2 and TRBJ2-3; 9 bases fit TRBD2. The length of the CDR3 is 15 residues. V dropped 3 bases and J dropped 7; count of bases not matched to a gene: 8. The germline CDR1 and CDR2 sequences are SNHLY and FYNNEI.

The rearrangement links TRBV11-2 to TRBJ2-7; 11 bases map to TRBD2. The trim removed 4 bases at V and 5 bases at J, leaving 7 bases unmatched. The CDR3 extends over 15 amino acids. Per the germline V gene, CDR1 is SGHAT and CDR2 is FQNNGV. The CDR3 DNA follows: TGTGCCAGCAGCTATAGCGGGGGGGGTCGAGACGAGCAGTACTTC. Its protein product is CASSYSGGGRDEQYF.

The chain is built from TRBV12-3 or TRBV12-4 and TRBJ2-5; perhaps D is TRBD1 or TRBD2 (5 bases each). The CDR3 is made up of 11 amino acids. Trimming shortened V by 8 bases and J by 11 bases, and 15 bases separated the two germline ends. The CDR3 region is CASGAGLEQYF. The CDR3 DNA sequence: TGTGCCAGCGGGGCGGGCCTGGAGCAGTACTTC.

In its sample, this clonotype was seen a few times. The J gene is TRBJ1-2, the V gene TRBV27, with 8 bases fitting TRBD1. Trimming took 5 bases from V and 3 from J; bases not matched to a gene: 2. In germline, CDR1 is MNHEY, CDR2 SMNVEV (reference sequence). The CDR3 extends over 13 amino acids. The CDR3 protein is CASSATGDYGYTF. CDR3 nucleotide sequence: TGTGCCAGCAGTGCGACAGGGGACTATGGCTACACCTTC.

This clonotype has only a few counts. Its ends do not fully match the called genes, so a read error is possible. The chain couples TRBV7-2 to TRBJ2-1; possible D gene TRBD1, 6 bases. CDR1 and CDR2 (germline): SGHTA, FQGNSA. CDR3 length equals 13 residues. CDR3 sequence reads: CASSSSRDTLVFF. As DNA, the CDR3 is TGCGCCAGCAGCTCGTCCCGGGACACTCTAGTGTTCTTC.

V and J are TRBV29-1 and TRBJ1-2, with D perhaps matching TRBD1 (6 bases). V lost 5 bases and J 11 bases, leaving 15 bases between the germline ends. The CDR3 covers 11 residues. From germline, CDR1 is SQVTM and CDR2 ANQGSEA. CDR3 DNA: TGCAGCGTTTATTTTGGGGGGCGGTACACCTTC. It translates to CSVYFGGRYTF.

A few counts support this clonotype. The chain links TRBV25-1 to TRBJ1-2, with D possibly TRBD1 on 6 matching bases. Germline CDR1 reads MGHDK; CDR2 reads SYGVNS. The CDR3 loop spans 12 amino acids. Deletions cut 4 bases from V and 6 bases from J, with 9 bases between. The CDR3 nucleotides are TGTGCCAGCAGTGGGGGGGGCAATGGCTACACCTTC. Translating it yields CASSGGGNGYTF.

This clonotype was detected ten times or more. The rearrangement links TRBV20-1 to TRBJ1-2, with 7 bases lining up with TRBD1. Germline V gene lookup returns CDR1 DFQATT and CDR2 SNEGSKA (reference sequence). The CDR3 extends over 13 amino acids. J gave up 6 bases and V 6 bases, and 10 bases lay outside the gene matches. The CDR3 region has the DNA TGCAGTGCGCCGACAGGGCTCCAGGATGGCTACACCTTC. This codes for CSAPTGLQDGYTF.

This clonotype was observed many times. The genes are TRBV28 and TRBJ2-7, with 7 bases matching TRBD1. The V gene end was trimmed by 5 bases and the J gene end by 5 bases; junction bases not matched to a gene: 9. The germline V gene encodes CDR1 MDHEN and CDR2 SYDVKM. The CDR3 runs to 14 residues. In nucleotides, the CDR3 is TGTGCCAGCAGTCAACAGACAGGGATCGACGAGCAGTACTTC. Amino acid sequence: CASSQQTGIDEQYF.

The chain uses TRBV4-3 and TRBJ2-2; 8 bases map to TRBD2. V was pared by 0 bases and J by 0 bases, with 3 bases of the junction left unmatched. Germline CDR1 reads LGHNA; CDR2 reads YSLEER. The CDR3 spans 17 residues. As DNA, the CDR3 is TGCGCCAGCAGCCAAGAGGTTAGCGGGGCGAACACCGGGGAGCTGTTTTTT. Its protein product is CASSQEVSGANTGELFF.

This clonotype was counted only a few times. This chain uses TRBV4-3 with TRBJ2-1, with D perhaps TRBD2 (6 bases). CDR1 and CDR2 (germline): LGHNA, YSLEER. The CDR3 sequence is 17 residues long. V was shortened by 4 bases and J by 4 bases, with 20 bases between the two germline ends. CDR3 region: CASSLRYQSGYYNEQFF. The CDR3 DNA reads TGCGCCAGCAGCCTACGTTACCAGAGCGGGTATTACAATGAGCAGTTCTTC.

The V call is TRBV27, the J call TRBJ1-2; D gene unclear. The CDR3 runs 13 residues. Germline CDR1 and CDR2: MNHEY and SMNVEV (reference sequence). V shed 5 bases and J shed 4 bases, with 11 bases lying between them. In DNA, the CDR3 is TGTGCCAGCAGTGTCGCAGGAGCCTATGGCTACACCTTC. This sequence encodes CASSVAGAYGYTF.

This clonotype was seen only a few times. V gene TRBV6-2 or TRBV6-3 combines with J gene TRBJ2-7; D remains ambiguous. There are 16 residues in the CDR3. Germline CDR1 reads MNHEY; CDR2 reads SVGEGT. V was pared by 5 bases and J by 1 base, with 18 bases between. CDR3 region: CASSTVTSAGSYEQYF. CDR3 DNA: TGTGCCAGCAGTACAGTGACCTCGGCTGGTTCCTACGAGCAGTACTTC.

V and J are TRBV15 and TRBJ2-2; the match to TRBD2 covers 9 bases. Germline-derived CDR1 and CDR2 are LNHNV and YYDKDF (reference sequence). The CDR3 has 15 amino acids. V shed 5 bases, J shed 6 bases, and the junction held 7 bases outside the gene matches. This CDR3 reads CATSPERLAAGELFF. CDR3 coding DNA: TGTGCCACCAGCCCCGAACGACTAGCGGCCGGGGAGCTGTTTTTT.

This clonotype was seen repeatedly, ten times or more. CDR3: CASTAPGLALNEQFF. CDR3 sequence (DNA): TGTGCCAGCACCGCCCCGGGACTAGCGCTCAATGAGCAGTTCTTC. The chain carries TRBV3-1 and TRBJ2-1; 10 nucleotides align to TRBD2. This CDR3 comprises 15 residues. Trimming took 7 bases from V and 6 from J; bases not matched to a gene: 9. CDR1 is LGHDT, CDR2 YNNKEL, per germline (reference sequence).

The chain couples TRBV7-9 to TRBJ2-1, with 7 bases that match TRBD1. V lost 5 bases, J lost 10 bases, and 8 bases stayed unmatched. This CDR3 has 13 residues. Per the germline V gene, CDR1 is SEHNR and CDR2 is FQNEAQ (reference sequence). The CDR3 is CASSRDSSYEQFF. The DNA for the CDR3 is TGTGCCAGCAGCCGGGACAGTTCCTACGAGCAGTTCTTC.

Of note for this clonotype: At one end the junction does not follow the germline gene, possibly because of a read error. CDR3 sequence: CAGRRDRRTEAFF. DNA for the CDR3: TGTGCCGGCAGGCGGGACAGAAGAACTGAAGCTTTCTTT. V usage is TRBV6-4 and J usage is TRBJ1-1; 7 bases match TRBD1. The CDR3 runs 13 residues. The germline CDR1 and CDR2 sequences are MRHNA and SNTAGT.